The entry below describes one T cell receptor (beta chain). Its specificity is not known. Germline-derived CDR1 and CDR2 are SGHRS and YFSETQ. The CDR3 extends over 16 amino acids. V lost 0 bases to trimming and J lost 4 bases; unmatched junction nucleotides: 3. This entry comes from a study of cytomegalovirus exposure and HLA in healthy donors. Study findings and constraints: Based on reports, TCR beta sequences accurately predicted HLA-A and HLA-B alleles for most subjects.

The study ran its PCR with 60 Vbeta and 13 Jbeta primers. This table comes from immunoSEQ multiplex PCR, and its TCRdb copy is limited to in-frame clones, with some not included. The profile shows 130,000 to 150,000 clones, 80% of them singletons. The clonotype comes from a woman in her twenties or thirties in good health and CMV-seronegative. This chain joins TRBV5-1 and TRBJ2-2; 10 nucleotides agree with TRBD2. The sample consisted of PBMCs. The CDR3 DNA follows: TGCGCCAGCAGCTTGGATCTAGCGGGAGCCACCGGGGAGCTGTTTTTT. Translation gives CASSLDLAGATGELFF.